Below, one T cell receptor beta chain is given with its context. What it recognizes is unknown. The data stem from a study of T cell responses to AZD1222 COVID-19 vaccine. Germline V gene data show CDR1 as DFQATT and CDR2 as SNEGSKA (reference sequence). The CDR3 has 12 amino acids. V dropped 3 bases and J dropped 9 bases, with 12 bases sitting between them. Study observations and caveats: Reportedly, close to half of spike-specific TCRs are directed against unmutated variant regions.

Clones were read by immunoSEQ multiplex PCR, and TCRdb kept only the in-frame ones, dropping some. The sample holds roughly 35,000 clones, about nine tenths seen once. The sequences come from peripheral blood, collected 28 days after the second AZD1222 dose. The J gene is TRBJ2-1, the V gene TRBV20-1; tentative D call: TRBD2 (5 bases). The source of this sequence is an adult who received the AZD1222 COVID-19 vaccine. The CDR3: CSASAGTSEQFF. CDR3 bases: TGCAGTGCTAGTGCGGGCACGAGTGAGCAGTTCTTC.